The 21 T cell receptor beta chains reported below all come from one sample, sequenced in a study of T cell clones after liver transplantation. The protocol was immunoSEQ multiplex PCR, while the TCRdb copy is restricted to in-frame clones and leaves out a portion. The table records roughly 50,000 clones, approximately 88% of them present only once. This specimen consisted of CD4+ T cells from blood, obtained before liver transplant. The source is a human donor who received a liver transplant.

This chain links TRBV5-1 with TRBJ1-1; the D gene is possibly TRBD1 (5 bases). CDR1 and CDR2 from the germline V gene are SGHRS and YFSETQ. This CDR3 has 12 residues. Trimming cost V 4 bases and J 1 base, with 5 bases left between them. The CDR3 DNA reads as TGCGCCAGCAGCGGGGCGAACACTGAAGCTTTCTTT. This codes for CASSGANTEAFF.

This clone was found a few times. The genes are TRBV4-3 and TRBJ1-2, with TRBD1 matching over 7 bases. Germline V gene lookup returns CDR1 LGHNA and CDR2 YSLEER. The CDR3 contains 12 residues. V gave up 4 bases and J gave up 4 bases; unmatched junction bases: 0. DNA of the CDR3: TGCGCCAGCAGCCCAGGGGGCTATGGCTACACCTTC. Encoded protein: CASSPGGYGYTF.

The CDR3 DNA reads TGTGCCAGCAGCCCCCGCGGAGGGAAAGGAGAGACCCAGTACTTC. Protein: CASSPRGGKGETQYF. The J gene is TRBJ2-5, the V gene TRBV11-3; maybe TRBD2 (6 bases). The CDR3 is 15 residues long. Germline lookup yields CDR1 SGHNT and CDR2 YENEEA. Trimming took 5 bases from V and 4 from J, leaving 17 bases between them.

J is TRBJ2-2 and V is TRBV9; maybe TRBD2 (5 bases). Germline CDR1 and CDR2: SGDLS and YYNGEE. V lost 0 bases, J lost 5 bases, and 11 bases lay in between. CDR3 length: 15 amino acids. The CDR3 loop reads CASSVVPSGTGELFF. The CDR3 DNA reads as TGTGCCAGCAGCGTAGTTCCGTCGGGGACCGGGGAGCTGTTTTTT.

The rearrangement joins TRBV19 to TRBJ1-3; 7 bases are shared with TRBD1. Germline V gives CDR1 LNHDA, CDR2 SQIVND (reference sequence). J was trimmed by 12 bases and V by 10 bases; bases with no gene match: 9. The CDR3 covers 11 residues. The DNA of the CDR3 is TGTGCCACCTATCGACAGGGAGACATATATTTT. As protein: CATYRQGDIYF.

This chain connects TRBV27 to TRBJ2-1; 10 positions agree with TRBD1. CDR3 length: 17 amino acids. The germline V gene encodes CDR1 MNHEY and CDR2 SMNVEV (reference sequence). The V gene end was trimmed by 5 bases and the J gene end by 6 bases; junction bases not matched to a gene: 13. The CDR3 sequence: CASSRSPRDRGSNEQFF. CDR3 bases: TGTGCCAGCAGTCGCAGCCCCCGGGACAGGGGATCCAATGAGCAGTTCTTC.

This clone has only a few counts. This chain uses TRBV10-3 with TRBJ2-3, with a tentative D call TRBD2 (6 bases). With 4 bases removed from V and 2 bases from J, the gap between germline ends came to 13 bases. Germline CDR1 reads ENHRY; CDR2 reads SYGVKD. CDR3 length: 15 amino acids. CDR3 region: CAISGDRLDTDTQYF. The DNA for the CDR3 is TGTGCCATCAGTGGGGACCGACTAGACACAGATACGCAGTATTTT.

This chain uses TRBV9 with TRBJ2-3; D may be TRBD1 (6 bases). The CDR3 is made up of 15 amino acids. The V end was cut by 3 bases, the J end by 1 base, with 12 bases between. Germline values: CDR1 SGDLS, CDR2 YYNGEE. The CDR3 DNA follows: TGTGCCAGCAGCGCCCAGGACAGACGCACAGATACGCAGTATTTT. Encoded protein: CASSAQDRRTDTQYF.

DNA for the CDR3: TGCGCCAGCAGCCAAGAGTGGGCGGTAACTAATGAAAAACTGTTTTTT. Encoded protein: CASSQEWAVTNEKLFF. The chain carries TRBV4-1 and TRBJ1-4; D ambiguous. From germline, CDR1 is MGHRA and CDR2 YSYEKL. V lost 0 bases and J lost 1, with 9 bases in between. CDR3 length: 16 amino acids.

This clone was detected only a few times. This sequence joins TRBV27 and TRBJ1-5; D call uncertain. Trimming stripped 3 bases from V and 6 bases from J, with 9 bases between. The CDR3 covers 13 residues. The germline V gene encodes CDR1 MNHEY and CDR2 SMNVEV (reference sequence). The CDR3 sequence is CASSFSLSQPQHF. For the CDR3, the DNA is TGTGCCAGCAGTTTTTCTCTCTCTCAGCCCCAGCATTTT.

By sample fraction, this clone is large (0.1 to 1%). The chain joins TRBV6-1 to TRBJ2-7, with 9 positions matching TRBD2. With 6 bases clipped from V and 2 bases from J, the junction kept 2 bases outside the gene matches. The CDR3 contains 13 residues. The V gene's germline CDR1 is MNHNS and CDR2 SASEGT. The CDR3 loop reads CASRASGAYEQYF. The CDR3 DNA follows: TGTGCCAGCAGGGCTAGCGGGGCCTACGAGCAGTACTTC.

This chain joins TRBV5-4 and TRBJ1-1; D is ambiguous. Germline CDR1 reads SGHNT; CDR2 reads YYREEE (reference sequence). The CDR3 is 15 amino acids. The V gene lost 3 bases and the J gene lost 1 base, with 13 bases spanning the gap. CDR3 residues: CASSSSFRENTEAFF. The CDR3 region has the DNA TGTGCCAGCAGCTCTTCTTTCCGGGAGAACACTGAAGCTTTCTTT.

The V gene is TRBV10-3, the J gene TRBJ2-1; D might be TRBD1 or TRBD2, each matching 6 bases. V was pared by 6 bases and J by 6 bases, with 18 bases between. CDR1 is ENHRY, CDR2 SYGVKD, per germline. There are 15 residues in the CDR3. CDR3 nucleotides: TGTGCCATCAGAAGGGACGCAGGGGAGGCCAATGAGCAGTTCTTC. It translates to CAIRRDAGEANEQFF.

The V gene is TRBV28, the J gene TRBJ2-7; D not certain. The CDR3 consists of 12 residues. Trimming shortened V by 8 bases and J by 6 bases, and 14 bases separated the two germline ends. Germline-derived CDR1 and CDR2 are MDHEN and SYDVKM. The CDR3 region is CASAAYNSEQYF. DNA of the CDR3: TGTGCCAGCGCCGCCTATAACTCCGAGCAGTACTTC.

V is TRBV2 and J is TRBJ2-5, with 10 bases matching TRBD1. V lost 5 bases to trimming and J lost 0 bases; unmatched junction nucleotides: 3. This CDR3 has 15 residues. The germline gives CDR1 SNHLY, CDR2 FYNNEI. CDR3 nucleotides: TGTGCCAGCAGTCGGGACAGGGGCAACCAAGAGACCCAGTACTTC. Amino acid sequence: CASSRDRGNQETQYF.

The CDR3 DNA follows: TGTGCCAGCAGTCCCGGGGGCGCGTATCAGCCCCAGCATTTT. Amino acid sequence: CASSPGGAYQPQHF. V is TRBV28 and J is TRBJ1-5, with a tentative D call TRBD1 (6 bases). The germline V gene encodes CDR1 MDHEN and CDR2 SYDVKM. Trimming removed 5 bases at V and 5 bases at J, with 13 bases between. This CDR3 contains 14 residues. Using reference TRBV28 and TRBJ1-5 for the parts outside the CDR3, the full variable domain is DVKVTQSSRYLVKRTGEKVFLECVQDMDHENMFWYRQDPGLGLRLIYFSYDVKMKEKGDIPEGYSVSREKKERFSLILESASTNQTSMYLCASSPGGAYQPQHFGDGTRLSIL.

The rearrangement links TRBV9 to TRBJ2-1; D not certain. Germline lookup yields CDR1 SGDLS and CDR2 YYNGEE. The CDR3 is 13 residues long. The V end was cut by 6 bases, the J end by 5 bases, with 12 bases between. The CDR3 nucleotides are TGTGCCAGCAACGGGTTAATGAACAATGAGCAGTTCTTC. This gives the protein CASNGLMNNEQFF.

The V and J genes are TRBV29-1 and TRBJ2-3, with 14 bases identical to TRBD2. This CDR3 region has 14 residues. The ends lost 4 bases at V and 7 bases at J; junction bases unmatched: 4. CDR1 SQVTM and CDR2 ANQGSEA come from the germline V gene. CDR3 protein: CSVGLAGGLYTQYF. In nucleotides, the CDR3 is TGCAGCGTTGGACTAGCGGGGGGGCTATATACGCAGTATTTT.

Only a few counts were recorded for this clone. CDR3 loop: CASSSGETQYF. The CDR3 DNA reads TGTGCCAGCAGCTCGGGCGAGACCCAGTACTTC. The V and J genes are TRBV5-4 and TRBJ2-5; D gene ambiguous. Germline-derived CDR1 and CDR2 are SGHNT and YYREEE (reference sequence). This CDR3 contains 11 residues. V lost 3 bases, J lost 5 bases, and 5 bases lay in between.

The genes are TRBV5-5 and TRBJ1-6, with 8 bases identical to TRBD1. The CDR3 length is 15 residues. V was pared by 3 bases and J by 8 bases, with 7 bases of the junction left unmatched. CDR1 and CDR2 from the germline V gene are SGHKS and YYEKEE (reference sequence). DNA for the CDR3: TGTGCCAGCAGCTCCCGAGCAGGGGGCCATTCACCCCTCCACTTT. As protein: CASSSRAGGHSPLHF.

The rearrangement joins TRBV25-1 to TRBJ1-2; D is undetermined. Germline-derived CDR1 and CDR2 are MGHDK and SYGVNS. V lost 4 bases and J 8 bases, leaving 8 bases between the germline ends. The CDR3 spans 11 residues. The CDR3 coding sequence is TGTGCCAGCAGTGTCGGGTCAGGCTACACCTTC. It is translated as CASSVGSGYTF.